These T cell receptor beta chains were read from a single sample in a study of post-analysis software for immune sequencing data. TCRdb itself ran the PCR reads through MiXCR, one entry per CDR3 protein. The table records hundreds of thousands of distinct CDR3 sequences, over 45% of them present only once. Sequencing used blood. These TCRs come from a girl aged 2-15 years with multiple sclerosis. CDR3s include the opening cysteine and the closing phenylalanine or tryptophan. A D gene is named only where the DNA matches it firmly. Only some rows state a clone size, as once, few, many or a class for expanded clones.

CDR3nt: TGTGCCAGCAGTTACCCCACAGGGAGGACTGAAGCTTTCTTT
CDR3aa: CASSYPTGRTEAFF
v_gene: TRBV6-2/TRBV6-3
j_gene: TRBJ1-1
abundance: .
d_gene: .

CDR3nt: TGCAGCGTTGAGGGAGGTGGCAGGGCAGAGGAGACCCAGTACTTC
CDR3aa: CSVEGGGRAEETQYF
v_gene: TRBV29-1
j_gene: TRBJ2-5
abundance: few
d_gene: .

CDR3nt: TGCAGTGCTAGAGGGCAGACCTCTGGGGCCAACGTCCTGACTTTC
CDR3aa: CSARGQTSGANVLTF
v_gene: TRBV20-1
j_gene: TRBJ2-6
abundance: few
d_gene: .

CDR3nt: TGCGCCAGCAGCCAAGCGGGCAGAGAGGAGACCCAGTACTTC
CDR3aa: CASSQAGREETQYF
v_gene: TRBV4-1
j_gene: TRBJ2-5
abundance: .
d_gene: .

CDR3nt: TGTGCCAGCAGTCACGGGGTGGATAGCCACCAAGAGACTCAGTACTTC
CDR3aa: CASSHGVDSHQETQYF
v_gene: TRBV6-5
j_gene: TRBJ2-5
abundance: .
d_gene: .

CDR3nt: TGTGCCAGCAGTTTAAGACGGGAGATCCCCTACAATGAGCAGTTCTTC
CDR3aa: CASSLRREIPYNEQFF
v_gene: TRBV12-3/TRBV12-4
j_gene: TRBJ2-1
abundance: few
d_gene: .

CDR3nt: TGCGCCAGCAGTCGTAATCCCACAGGGTTAGAGGAGACCCAGTACTTC
CDR3aa: CASSRNPTGLEETQYF
v_gene: TRBV5-1
j_gene: TRBJ2-5
abundance: once
d_gene: .

CDR3nt: TGCGCCAGCAGCGCCTCAGGGATCGGCGGCTACACCTTC
CDR3aa: CASSASGIGGYTF
v_gene: TRBV10-1
j_gene: TRBJ1-2
abundance: few
d_gene: .

CDR3nt: TGCAGTGCTAAGCCTAGGCTCTGGACAGATACGCAGTATTTT
CDR3aa: CSAKPRLWTDTQYF
v_gene: TRBV20-1
j_gene: TRBJ2-3
abundance: .
d_gene: .

CDR3nt: TGCGCCAGCAGCCGAGGACAGGGGGCCCCAGATACGCAGTATTTT
CDR3aa: CASSRGQGAPDTQYF
v_gene: TRBV5-1
j_gene: TRBJ2-3
abundance: .
d_gene: TRBD1

CDR3nt: TGTGCCAGCAGCGCTACTGGACGGACCTATGGCTACACCTTC
CDR3aa: CASSATGRTYGYTF
v_gene: TRBV25-1
j_gene: TRBJ1-2
abundance: few
d_gene: .

CDR3nt: TGTGCCAGCAGTGGTCTGGGGAATGAGCAGTTCTTC
CDR3aa: CASSGLGNEQFF
v_gene: TRBV2
j_gene: TRBJ2-1
abundance: .
d_gene: .

CDR3nt: TGTGCCATCAGTGAGTCCGCTTCGCGGCAGACAAACTATGGCTACACCTTC
CDR3aa: CAISESASRQTNYGYTF
v_gene: TRBV10-3
j_gene: TRBJ1-2
abundance: .
d_gene: .

CDR3nt: TGCGCCAGCAGCTGGGCGGGGGAAAACATTCAGTACTTC
CDR3aa: CASSWAGENIQYF
v_gene: TRBV5-1
j_gene: TRBJ2-4
abundance: .
d_gene: TRBD2

CDR3nt: TGTGCCAGCAGGGTAGCGGGGGCCGGGGAGACCCAGTACTTC
CDR3aa: CASRVAGAGETQYF
v_gene: TRBV2
j_gene: TRBJ2-5
abundance: .
d_gene: TRBD2

CDR3nt: TGTGCCAGCACAGCAGGCCATAATGAAAAACTGTTTTTT
CDR3aa: CASTAGHNEKLFF
v_gene: TRBV11-2
j_gene: TRBJ1-4
abundance: .
d_gene: .

CDR3nt: TGTGCCAGCAGCGTAGACGGTAGCTCCTACGAGCAGTACTTC
CDR3aa: CASSVDGSSYEQYF
v_gene: TRBV9
j_gene: TRBJ2-7
abundance: few
d_gene: .

CDR3nt: TGTGCCAGCAGTATAGGACAGGGCACTGAAGCTTTCTTT
CDR3aa: CASSIGQGTEAFF
v_gene: TRBV27
j_gene: TRBJ1-1
abundance: .
d_gene: TRBD1

CDR3nt: TGTGCCAGCAGCTTCAGGGGGCGCATCCCTACCTATGGCTACACCTTC
CDR3aa: CASSFRGRIPTYGYTF
v_gene: TRBV5-6
j_gene: TRBJ1-2
abundance: few
d_gene: TRBD1

CDR3nt: TGTGCCACCAGCCTACGGACTAGCGGGACGACCTACAATGAGCAGTTCTTC
CDR3aa: CATSLRTSGTTYNEQFF
v_gene: TRBV15
j_gene: TRBJ2-1
abundance: .
d_gene: TRBD2

CDR3nt: TGCAGTGCTAAGGGGACAGAGAGCACAGATACGCAGTATTTT
CDR3aa: CSAKGTESTDTQYF
v_gene: TRBV20-1
j_gene: TRBJ2-3
abundance: few
d_gene: TRBD1

CDR3nt: TGCAGCGTTAGTAGCGGGAGGACCTACGAGCAGTACTTC
CDR3aa: CSVSSGRTYEQYF
v_gene: TRBV29-1
j_gene: TRBJ2-7
abundance: .
d_gene: TRBD2

CDR3nt: TGTGCCAGCAGCCAAGATGGACGACCCGGAGGGGCAGATACACAGTATTTT
CDR3aa: CASSQDGRPGGADTQYF
v_gene: TRBV4-2
j_gene: TRBJ2-3
abundance: once
d_gene: .

CDR3nt: TGCAGTGCTAGATTGGCAGGGATGGAGACCCAGTACTTC
CDR3aa: CSARLAGMETQYF
v_gene: TRBV20-1
j_gene: TRBJ2-5
abundance: .
d_gene: .

CDR3nt: TGTGCTAGTGGTTTGGGGGGACTAGCGCGGAAAGAGACCCAGTACTTC
CDR3aa: CASGLGGLARKETQYF
v_gene: TRBV12-5
j_gene: TRBJ2-5
abundance: .
d_gene: TRBD2

CDR3nt: TGTGCCACCAGCAGAGCTCAGGGACTGGGTTCCCCGGGTGCTCGGGATGGCTACACCTTC
CDR3aa: CATSRAQGLGSPGARDGYTF
v_gene: TRBV15
j_gene: TRBJ1-2
abundance: .
d_gene: .

CDR3nt: TGTGCCATCAGTGCGGGGACAGTAGAAGAGACCCAGTACTTC
CDR3aa: CAISAGTVEETQYF
v_gene: TRBV10-3
j_gene: TRBJ2-5
abundance: .
d_gene: TRBD1

CDR3nt: TGTGCCAGCAGCTTAGTTCCCGGGACGTTCATGAACACTGAAGCTTTCTTT
CDR3aa: CASSLVPGTFMNTEAFF
v_gene: TRBV7-8
j_gene: TRBJ1-1
abundance: .
d_gene: .

CDR3nt: TGCGCCAGCAGTCCACATCAGCGGGCTCTCGGTGGCGAGCAGTACTTC
CDR3aa: CASSPHQRALGGEQYF
v_gene: TRBV5-1
j_gene: TRBJ2-7
abundance: .
d_gene: .

CDR3nt: TGCGCCAGCAGCTTGGGACAGGGCCGTTTCTCTGGGGCCAACGTCCGGACTTTC
CDR3aa: CASSLGQGRFSGANVRTF
v_gene: TRBV5-1
j_gene: TRBJ2-6
abundance: .
d_gene: TRBD1

CDR3nt: TGCAGTGCTGTCCCGATACTAGCGGGAGCCACAGATACGCAGTATTTT
CDR3aa: CSAVPILAGATDTQYF
v_gene: TRBV20-1
j_gene: TRBJ2-3
abundance: .
d_gene: TRBD2

CDR3nt: TGTGCCAGCAGGACCCAACTACCGGGACAGAACTACGGGCAGTACTTC
CDR3aa: CASRTQLPGQNYGQYF
v_gene: TRBV7-9
j_gene: TRBJ2-7
abundance: .
d_gene: TRBD1

CDR3nt: TGCGCCAGCAGGGAGGGACGGAATAATGAAAAACTGTTTTTT
CDR3aa: CASREGRNNEKLFF
v_gene: TRBV5-1
j_gene: TRBJ1-4
abundance: .
d_gene: .

CDR3nt: TGCAGTGCTAGAGAAGGGAGCATGAACACTGAAGCTTTCTTT
CDR3aa: CSAREGSMNTEAFF
v_gene: TRBV20-1
j_gene: TRBJ1-1
abundance: once
d_gene: .

CDR3nt: TGTGCCAGCAGCCCGTCCATGGGCGAGCAGTACTTC
CDR3aa: CASSPSMGEQYF
v_gene: TRBV7-9
j_gene: TRBJ2-7
abundance: .
d_gene: .

CDR3nt: TGTGCCAGCAGCCCTCACACACACAATGAGCAGTTCTTC
CDR3aa: CASSPHTHNEQFF
v_gene: TRBV6-2/TRBV6-3
j_gene: TRBJ2-1
abundance: few
d_gene: .

CDR3nt: TGCAGCGTTGAAGGAAGGAGCACAGATACGCAGTATTTT
CDR3aa: CSVEGRSTDTQYF
v_gene: TRBV29-1
j_gene: TRBJ2-3
abundance: .
d_gene: .

CDR3nt: TGCGCCAGCAGCCAAGAGGGGACGGGAGGGGATGAAAAACTGTTTTTT
CDR3aa: CASSQEGTGGDEKLFF
v_gene: TRBV4-3
j_gene: TRBJ1-4
abundance: .
d_gene: .

CDR3nt: TGCGCCAGCAGCCTGCCCGGGACAGGCATTAACAATGAGCAGTTCTTC
CDR3aa: CASSLPGTGINNEQFF
v_gene: TRBV4-1
j_gene: TRBJ2-1
abundance: few
d_gene: TRBD1

CDR3nt: TGCAGTGCTAGAGACGACGACAGGGCAAGTAGGGAGACCCAGTACTTC
CDR3aa: CSARDDDRASRETQYF
v_gene: TRBV20-1
j_gene: TRBJ2-5
abundance: once
d_gene: TRBD1

CDR3nt: TGCGCCAGCAGCTTGGACAGGGGGCTTGACCAAGAGACCCAGTACTTC
CDR3aa: CASSLDRGLDQETQYF
v_gene: TRBV5-1
j_gene: TRBJ2-5
abundance: few
d_gene: TRBD1

CDR3nt: TGTGCCAGAGCGGGGGGCCCGGCAGATACGCAGTATTTT
CDR3aa: CARAGGPADTQYF
v_gene: TRBV10-3
j_gene: TRBJ2-3
abundance: .
d_gene: TRBD2

CDR3nt: TGCAGCGTTGGCCGGACTAGCGGGTCTAATGAGCAGTTCTTC
CDR3aa: CSVGRTSGSNEQFF
v_gene: TRBV29-1
j_gene: TRBJ2-1
abundance: .
d_gene: TRBD2

CDR3nt: TGTGCCACCAGCAGAGGGAAAAAGAGCGGACAAGGAGAGACCCAGTACTTC
CDR3aa: CATSRGKKSGQGETQYF
v_gene: TRBV15
j_gene: TRBJ2-5
abundance: .
d_gene: .

CDR3nt: TGTGCCAGCAGCTACCGACAGGGGCCCTACAATGAGCAGTTCTTC
CDR3aa: CASSYRQGPYNEQFF
v_gene: TRBV11-2
j_gene: TRBJ2-1
abundance: .
d_gene: TRBD1

CDR3nt: TGCGCCAGCAGCGCGACAGGGTACGTGTACGAGCAGTACTTC
CDR3aa: CASSATGYVYEQYF
v_gene: TRBV5-1
j_gene: TRBJ2-7
abundance: .
d_gene: TRBD1

CDR3nt: TGTGCCAGCAGTTTTCTTGGGCAGTCGAGCTCCTACAATGAGCAGTTCTTC
CDR3aa: CASSFLGQSSSYNEQFF
v_gene: TRBV12-3/TRBV12-4
j_gene: TRBJ2-1
abundance: .
d_gene: .

CDR3nt: TGTGCCGGTCAAGAAGGACATTCGGGCAATGAGCAGTTCTTC
CDR3aa: CAGQEGHSGNEQFF
v_gene: TRBV30
j_gene: TRBJ2-1
abundance: .
d_gene: .

CDR3nt: TGTGCCACCACCCGGGACAGGGTTCAAGAGACCCAGTACTTC
CDR3aa: CATTRDRVQETQYF
v_gene: TRBV15
j_gene: TRBJ2-5
abundance: .
d_gene: TRBD1

CDR3nt: TGTGCCAGCAGCGGACAAAACTCCTACAATGAGCAGTTCTTC
CDR3aa: CASSGQNSYNEQFF
v_gene: TRBV12-3/TRBV12-4
j_gene: TRBJ2-1
abundance: .
d_gene: .

CDR3nt: TGTGCCAGCACCCGCGGGGGATATGAGGCCTATGGCTACACCTTC
CDR3aa: CASTRGGYEAYGYTF
v_gene: TRBV6-2/TRBV6-3
j_gene: TRBJ1-2
abundance: .
d_gene: .

CDR3nt: TGCAGCGTTGCCTTAAACCTTCGACAGGGGGTCCGAGTCTATGGCTACACCTTC
CDR3aa: CSVALNLRQGVRVYGYTF
v_gene: TRBV29-1
j_gene: TRBJ1-2
abundance: .
d_gene: TRBD1

CDR3nt: TGTGCCAGCATGCGTCCCACTGAAGCTTTCTTT
CDR3aa: CASMRPTEAFF
v_gene: TRBV12-3/TRBV12-4
j_gene: TRBJ1-1
abundance: .
d_gene: .

CDR3nt: TGTGCCATACAACCGGGACAGGGCTCCTACGAGCAGTACTTC
CDR3aa: CAIQPGQGSYEQYF
v_gene: TRBV6-2/TRBV6-3
j_gene: TRBJ2-7
abundance: .
d_gene: TRBD1

CDR3nt: TGCGCCAGCAGCTTGGCCGGGAGGCAGGGGTCAGATACGCAGTATTTT
CDR3aa: CASSLAGRQGSDTQYF
v_gene: TRBV5-1
j_gene: TRBJ2-3
abundance: once
d_gene: .